The 31 T cell receptor beta chains below all came from one sample that was sequenced in a study of T cells in localized non-small cell lung cancer. Here immunoSEQ multiplex PCR was the method, and the copy in TCRdb shows in-frame clones only, minus some. Among about 78,000 clones listed, around four fifths were seen once. The sample consisted of peripheral blood, taken before any cancer treatment. The receptors come from a man between 40 and 69 years old with stage I lung adenocarcinoma.

The rearrangement joins TRBV27 to TRBJ2-2; 7 positions agree with TRBD2. After removal of 4 bases from V and 1 base from J, the junction contained 3 bases not matched to a gene. Germline V gene data show CDR1 as MNHEY and CDR2 as SMNVEV (reference sequence). The CDR3 length is 15 residues. The CDR3 loop reads CASSYLAENTGELFF. The CDR3 nucleotides are TGTGCCAGCAGTTATCTAGCGGAGAACACCGGGGAGCTGTTTTTT.

In this sample, this clone turned up a few times. V usage is TRBV5-1 and J usage is TRBJ1-1; TRBD1 is a possible D gene (5 bases). Germline loops: CDR1 SGHRS, CDR2 YFSETQ. The CDR3 totals 12 residues. V lost 8 bases and J lost 1, with 9 bases in between. The CDR3 DNA follows: TGCGCCAGTCGGCAGGGGAACACTGAAGCTTTCTTT. Protein sequence: CASRQGNTEAFF.

The chain combines TRBV10-3 with TRBJ2-7; 12 nucleotides agree with TRBD2. Looked up from germline, CDR1 is ENHRY and CDR2 is SYGVKD. CDR3 length: 16 amino acids. Germline trimming cut 5 bases from V and 2 bases from J; bases unmatched to any gene: 7. CDR3: CAISKTSGGRAYEQYF. CDR3 DNA: TGTGCCATCAGTAAGACTAGCGGGGGTCGGGCCTACGAGCAGTACTTC.

This CDR3 reads CAWNSDSQPQHF. The DNA of the CDR3 is TGTGCCTGGAACAGCGACAGTCAGCCCCAGCATTTT. This sequence joins TRBV30 and TRBJ1-5; a possible D gene is TRBD1 (5 bases). V was clipped by 4 bases and J by 6 bases, with 10 bases between them. The germline V gene encodes CDR1 GTSNPN and CDR2 SVGIG (reference sequence). CDR3 length: 12 residues.

The chain has TRBV4-2 and TRBJ1-5; 7 positions agree with TRBD1. The ends lost 3 bases at V and 0 bases at J; junction bases unmatched: 5. Germline CDR1 and CDR2: LGHNA and YNFKEQ. This CDR3 comprises 16 residues. The CDR3 reads CASSHKDRDSNQPQHF. DNA of the CDR3: TGTGCCAGCAGCCATAAAGACAGGGATAGCAATCAGCCCCAGCATTTT.

This clone was detected only once. The chain has TRBV4-2 and TRBJ1-2; 8 bases align to TRBD1. Germline lookup yields CDR1 LGHNA and CDR2 YNFKEQ. The CDR3 is made up of 16 amino acids. The V and J ends lost 3 bases and 7 bases, in that order; junction bases with no gene match: 13. The CDR3 coding sequence is TGTGCCAGCAGCCATCCCAGGGGACAGGTCGAGAGTGGCTACACCTTC. It specifies CASSHPRGQVESGYTF.

The V and J genes are TRBV27 and TRBJ1-1; no definite D call. This CDR3 has 12 amino acids. Looked up from germline, CDR1 is MNHEY and CDR2 is SMNVEV (reference sequence). The V gene lost 5 bases and the J gene lost 10 bases, with 14 bases spanning the gap. CDR3 in amino acids: CASSPTAGLAFF. The DNA for the CDR3 is TGTGCCAGCAGTCCGACTGCTGGGCTAGCTTTCTTT.

Relative to its sample, this clone is medium-sized (0.01 to 0.1%). The rearrangement links TRBV7-2 to TRBJ1-3; maybe TRBD1 (5 bases). Trimming pared 1 base from V and 2 bases from J, leaving 6 bases between. The CDR3 runs to 14 residues. Germline-derived CDR1 and CDR2 are SGHTA and FQGNSA. In DNA form, the CDR3 reads TGTGCCAGCAGCTTAGGAGGGGCTGGAAACACCATATATTTT. It yields the protein CASSLGGAGNTIYF. The full variable domain, rest sourced from reference TRBV7-2 and TRBJ1-3, is GAGVSQSPSNKVTEKGKDVELRCDPISGHTALYWYRQSLGQGLEFLIYFQGNSAPDKSGLPSDRFSAERTGGSVSTLTIQRTQQEDSAVYLCASSLGGAGNTIYFGEGSWLTVV.

This chain links TRBV10-1 with TRBJ1-5, with D possibly TRBD1 on 5 matching bases. Trimming cost V 1 base and J 6 bases, with 7 bases left between them. Germline CDR1 and CDR2: WNHNN and SYGVQD (reference sequence). The CDR3 has 13 residues. In nucleotides, the CDR3 is TGCGCCAGCAGTGAGTATGGGGGTCAGCCCCAGCATTTT. Amino acids: CASSEYGGQPQHF.

V usage is TRBV19 and J usage is TRBJ2-3; TRBD2 matches 8 bases. Germline CDR1 is LNHDA and CDR2 is SQIVND (reference sequence). V trimming: 3 bases; J trimming: 4 bases; junction bases outside the gene matches: 6. CDR3 length: 15 amino acids. For the CDR3, the DNA is TGTGCCAGTAGTATCGGGGGGGCCCGCGCAGATACGCAGTATTTT. Residues: CASSIGGARADTQYF.

The chain joins TRBV5-6 to TRBJ2-3; D gene uncertain. The CDR3 consists of 15 residues. Germline-derived CDR1 and CDR2 are SGHDT and YYEEEE. Trimming left V 0 bases short and J 4 bases short, with 12 bases between. The CDR3 DNA is TGTGCCAGCAGCTTGGAGGGATGGGGTTCAGATACGCAGTATTTT. The encoded protein is CASSLEGWGSDTQYF.

In this sample, this clone turned up once. The genes are TRBV5-1 and TRBJ2-1; 10 nucleotides agree with TRBD2. V lost 4 bases, J lost 0 bases, and 10 bases stayed unmatched. CDR1 and CDR2 (germline): SGHRS, YFSETQ. The CDR3 length is 18 residues. The CDR3 DNA follows: TGCGCCAGCAGCCGGAAGGCTAGCGGGGGTAGCTCCTACAATGAGCAGTTCTTC. It yields the protein CASSRKASGGSSYNEQFF.

This clone was picked up one time. The chain combines TRBV27 with TRBJ1-1; no clear D. V shed 3 bases and J shed 1 base, with 12 bases lying between them. The CDR3 runs 15 residues. Germline V gene lookup returns CDR1 MNHEY and CDR2 SMNVEV (reference sequence). CDR3 loop: CASSFSAGRNTEAFF. Here the CDR3 DNA reads TGTGCCAGCAGTTTTTCGGCGGGGAGGAACACTGAAGCTTTCTTT.

The rearrangement joins TRBV5-1 to TRBJ2-3, with 11 nucleotides matching TRBD1. The CDR3 totals 14 residues. Germline CDR1 and CDR2: SGHRS and YFSETQ. The V segment lost 4 bases and the J segment 5 bases; nucleotides outside the gene matches: 3. Here the CDR3 DNA reads TGCGCCAGCAGCGTGGACAGGGGGCAAGATACGCAGTATTTT. Its protein is CASSVDRGQDTQYF. Supplemented by reference TRBV5-1 and TRBJ2-3, the full variable domain reads KAGVTQTPRYLIKTRGQQVTLSCSPISGHRSVSWYQQTPGQGLQFLFEYFSETQRNKGNFPGRFSGRQFSNSRSEMNVSTLELGDSALYLCASSVDRGQDTQYFGPGTRLTVL.

The chain links TRBV9 to TRBJ2-6; D possibly corresponds to TRBD1 (6 bases). Between the trimmed V and J ends, which lost 1 base and 0 bases, there was a span of 17 bases. There are 19 residues in the CDR3. Germline CDR1 is SGDLS and CDR2 is YYNGEE. The CDR3: CASSVQGSIFYSGANVLTF. Here the CDR3 DNA reads TGTGCCAGCAGCGTACAGGGGTCAATATTCTACTCTGGGGCCAACGTCCTGACTTTC.

The gene calls are TRBV27 and TRBJ1-2; unclear D gene. V was shortened by 5 bases and J by 1 base, with 11 bases between the two germline ends. The CDR3 is made up of 14 amino acids. CDR1 and CDR2 from the germline V gene are MNHEY and SMNVEV (reference sequence). CDR3 amino acids: CASSKALINYGYTF. DNA for the CDR3: TGTGCCAGCAGTAAGGCCCTCATTAACTATGGCTACACCTTC.

This clone was counted a single time. The chain carries TRBV5-1 and TRBJ2-1; weak D call: TRBD2 (5 bases). There are 12 residues in the CDR3. CDR1 is SGHRS and CDR2 is YFSETQ in the germline V gene. V was trimmed by 4 bases and J by 10 bases, leaving 12 bases between them. The CDR3 here is CASSPGSWEQFF. The CDR3 DNA sequence: TGCGCCAGCAGCCCGGGGTCCTGGGAGCAGTTCTTC.

The chain recombines TRBV30 with TRBJ2-7, with no clear D. The V gene's germline CDR1 is GTSNPN and CDR2 SVGIG (reference sequence). This CDR3 is 11 amino acids long. V was clipped by 7 bases and J by 9 bases, with 16 bases between them. The CDR3 region has the DNA TGTGCCTCCCGGATCGAGCTAGTGCAGTACTTC. It specifies CASRIELVQYF.

The CDR3 DNA sequence: TGCGCCAGCAGCCAAGAGAATCTAGCGGGAGTGTATACGCAGTATTTT. This encodes CASSQENLAGVYTQYF. The J gene is TRBJ2-3, the V gene TRBV4-1; 10 bases line up with TRBD2. Trimming cost V 0 bases and J 7 bases; bases outside gene matches: 7. The CDR3 covers 16 residues. Germline V gene data show CDR1 as MGHRA and CDR2 as YSYEKL.

V and J are TRBV28 and TRBJ2-7; a possible D gene is TRBD2 (5 bases). Germline V lookup: CDR1 MDHEN, CDR2 SYDVKM. The V gene lost 8 bases and the J gene lost 3 bases, with 14 bases spanning the gap. The CDR3 is 13 residues long. CDR3 DNA sequence: TGTGCCAGCCGCTTGACGGGGATCTACGAGCAGTACTTC. The encoded protein is CASRLTGIYEQYF. Combining the CDR3 with reference TRBV28 and TRBJ2-7 gives the whole variable domain DVKVTQSSRYLVKRTGEKVFLECVQDMDHENMFWYRQDPGLGLRLIYFSYDVKMKEKGDIPEGYSVSREKKERFSLILESASTNQTSMYLCASRLTGIYEQYFGPGTRLTVT.

This clone was recorded a few times. The CDR3 DNA follows: TGTGCCAGCAGTATCACCTTTGTTGGGACAGGGGTCTCGGACTATGGCTACACCTTC. Translating it yields CASSITFVGTGVSDYGYTF. V is TRBV27 and J is TRBJ1-2; 10 bases fit TRBD1. Germline loops: CDR1 MNHEY, CDR2 SMNVEV (reference sequence). There are 19 residues in the CDR3. Germline trimming cut 5 bases from V and 3 bases from J; bases unmatched to any gene: 18.

The V and J genes are TRBV2 and TRBJ1-2; tentatively, D is TRBD1 (5 bases). Trimming took 3 bases from V and 5 from J, leaving 13 bases between them. Looked up from germline, CDR1 is SNHLY and CDR2 is FYNNEI. The CDR3 loop spans 14 amino acids. The chain's CDR3 is CASSEEQGGYGYTF. The CDR3 coding sequence is TGTGCCAGCAGTGAGGAGCAGGGAGGGTATGGCTACACCTTC.

This chain uses TRBV7-2 with TRBJ2-7; 8 bases agree with TRBD2. The germline gives CDR1 SGHTA, CDR2 FQGNSA. The CDR3 contains 14 residues. The junction had 7 bases not matched to a gene; V was cut back by 5 bases and J by 4 bases. The CDR3 protein is CASSPRGGQYEQYF. CDR3 DNA sequence: TGTGCCAGCAGCCCCCGGGGGGGTCAATACGAGCAGTACTTC. Based on the CDR3 plus reference TRBV7-2 and TRBJ2-7, the full variable domain is GAGVSQSPSNKVTEKGKDVELRCDPISGHTALYWYRQSLGQGLEFLIYFQGNSAPDKSGLPSDRFSAERTGGSVSTLTIQRTQQEDSAVYLCASSPRGGQYEQYFGPGTRLTVT.

The chain has TRBV6-5 and TRBJ2-7; D is unresolved. The CDR3 runs to 14 residues. Looked up from germline, CDR1 is MNHEY and CDR2 is SVGAGI. V lost 0 bases and J 2 bases, leaving 8 bases between the germline ends. The CDR3 sequence: CASSYSGQTYEQYF. In DNA form, the CDR3 reads TGTGCCAGCAGTTACTCTGGCCAAACCTACGAGCAGTACTTC.

This chain uses TRBV27 with TRBJ2-5, with D perhaps TRBD2 (6 bases). Trimming removed 5 bases from V and 4 bases from J, with 17 bases in between. Germline V CDR1 and CDR2: MNHEY, SMNVEV (reference sequence). The CDR3 sequence is 15 residues long. The CDR3: CASSRTGVGGETQYF. The CDR3 coding sequence is TGTGCCAGCAGTCGGACGGGAGTTGGTGGAGAGACCCAGTACTTC.

DNA of the CDR3: TGTGCCAGCACCCCGGTAGGGCTGATGAACACTGAAGCTTTCTTT. It encodes CASTPVGLMNTEAFF. This chain connects TRBV6-5 to TRBJ1-1; unclear D gene. The CDR3 has 15 amino acids. Germline assignment: CDR1 MNHEY and CDR2 SVGAGI. V was pared by 7 bases and J by 0 bases, with 15 bases between.

This chain connects TRBV27 to TRBJ1-1, with unresolved D. The CDR3 contains 13 residues. Germline CDR1 reads MNHEY; CDR2 reads SMNVEV (reference sequence). Trimming pared 5 bases from V and 1 base from J, leaving 8 bases between. CDR3 region: CASSLLTNTEAFF. CDR3 coding DNA: TGTGCCAGCAGTCTACTAACGAACACTGAAGCTTTCTTT.

V gene TRBV2 combines with J gene TRBJ2-7; 10 bases map to TRBD1. V lost 9 bases to trimming and J lost 1 base; unmatched junction nucleotides: 9. This CDR3 has 15 amino acids. Germline assignment: CDR1 SNHLY and CDR2 FYNNEI. CDR3 in amino acids: CASLGQGEASYEQYF. The DNA of the CDR3 is TGTGCCAGTTTAGGACAGGGGGAGGCTTCCTACGAGCAGTACTTC. Drawing the rest from reference TRBV2 and TRBJ2-7, the complete variable domain is EPEVTQTPSHQVTQMGQEVILRCVPISNHLYFYWYRQILGQKVEFLVSFYNNEISEKSEIFDDQFSVERPDGSNFTLKIRSTKLEDSAMYFCASLGQGEASYEQYFGPGTRLTVT.

This sequence joins TRBV4-1 and TRBJ1-5; D possibly corresponds to TRBD1 (5 bases). The CDR3 covers 16 residues. From germline, CDR1 is MGHRA and CDR2 YSYEKL. Trimming shortened V by 1 base and J by 5 bases, and 15 bases separated the two germline ends. The CDR3 DNA reads TGCGCCAGCAGCCAAGGGGTCACAGGTCCGGATCAGCCCCAGCATTTT. This encodes CASSQGVTGPDQPQHF.

This clone came up once. The J gene is TRBJ2-7, the V gene TRBV7-2; 12 bases agree with TRBD2. This CDR3 comprises 18 residues. CDR1 and CDR2 from the germline V gene are SGHTA and FQGNSA. V lost 5 bases to trimming and J lost 0 bases; unmatched junction nucleotides: 11. CDR3 DNA: TGTGCCAGCAGCGCTCGGACTAGCGGGGAGATTTTCTCCTACGAGCAGTACTTC. Protein product: CASSARTSGEIFSYEQYF.

This clone was detected a few times. The chain carries TRBV29-1 and TRBJ1-1; D is perhaps TRBD1 (5 bases). Germline V lookup: CDR1 SQVTM, CDR2 ANQGSEA. Trimming removed 4 bases at V and 1 base at J, with 13 bases between. This CDR3 has 14 amino acids. The CDR3 sequence: CSVVLFGGNTEAFF. The CDR3 DNA reads as TGCAGCGTTGTATTGTTCGGGGGGAACACTGAAGCTTTCTTT.